This passage covers 6 T cell receptor beta chains from one sample sequenced in a study of blood T cell repertoires in COVID-19. Sequencing was performed with immunoSEQ multiplex PCR; in TCRdb, only in-frame clones are kept and a portion is missing. The data show some 240,000 clones, approximately 82% seen once. Specimen: peripheral blood. These receptors were collected from a woman aged 40 to 55 who had recovered from COVID-19.

V usage is TRBV3-1 (or the pseudogene TRBV3-2) and J usage is TRBJ1-2; 9 nucleotides align to TRBD1. The CDR3 has 20 residues. V lost 5 bases to trimming and J lost 1 base; unmatched junction nucleotides: 20. Germline V gives CDR1 LGHDT, CDR2 YNNKEL (reference sequence). CDR3 nucleotides: TGTGCCAGCAGCGGGGGGGCGGGACAGGGCAAAACCGATTTTAACTATGGCTACACCTTC. Protein product: CASSGGAGQGKTDFNYGYTF.

The chain combines TRBV5-1 with TRBJ1-2; D might be TRBD1 (5 bases). The CDR3 runs to 14 residues. The germline V gene has CDR1 SGHRS and CDR2 YFSETQ. Trimming took 4 bases from V and 3 from J, leaving 13 bases between them. The CDR3 loop reads CASSRGGDDYGYTF. CDR3 DNA: TGCGCCAGCAGCCGTGGCGGGGACGACTATGGCTACACCTTC.

The rearrangement links TRBV6-6 to TRBJ1-5, with D perhaps matching TRBD1 (5 bases). V was cut by 10 bases and J by 0 bases, with 13 bases left in between. This CDR3 is built from 14 residues. Germline CDR1 reads MNHNY; CDR2 reads SVGAGI (reference sequence). CDR3 sequence reads: CATAGGYSNQPQHF. Here the CDR3 DNA reads TGTGCCACAGCGGGGGGGTATAGCAATCAGCCCCAGCATTTT.

The rearrangement uses TRBV4-3 and TRBJ2-3; 10 bases are a match to TRBD2. Germline trimming cut 0 bases from V and 7 bases from J; bases unmatched to any gene: 7. CDR1 LGHNA and CDR2 YSLEER come from the germline V gene. This CDR3 comprises 16 residues. The CDR3 sequence: CASSQDLSGGANTQYF. In DNA form, the CDR3 reads TGCGCCAGCAGCCAAGATTTGAGCGGGGGGGCCAATACGCAGTATTTT.

The CDR3 sequence is CAISGELAGAYEQYF. The CDR3 DNA reads as TGTGCCATCAGTGGGGAACTAGCGGGGGCCTACGAGCAGTACTTC. V gene TRBV10-3 combines with J gene TRBJ2-7, with 11 nucleotides matching TRBD2. Trimming removed 4 bases from V and 2 bases from J; junction bases left unmatched: 4. This CDR3 has 15 amino acids. Germline values: CDR1 ENHRY, CDR2 SYGVKD.

This clone occurred once. This chain links TRBV2 with TRBJ1-2; D ambiguous. Trimming stripped 5 bases from V and 6 bases from J, with 16 bases between. Germline values: CDR1 SNHLY, CDR2 FYNNEI. The CDR3 runs to 14 residues. The CDR3 DNA is TGTGCCAGCAGTCCATCTACTGGCGGGGATGGCTACACCTTC. Protein sequence: CASSPSTGGDGYTF.